This T cell receptor (beta chain) was sequenced for a study of T cell clones after liver transplantation. Clones were read by immunoSEQ multiplex PCR, and TCRdb kept only the in-frame ones, dropping some. The sample records about 9,200 clones, around 73% being singletons. Germline-derived CDR1 and CDR2 are MNHNY and SVGAGI (reference sequence). Trimming cost V 6 bases and J 5 bases, with 11 bases left between them. The CDR3 runs 12 residues. A few counts support this clone. The sample in question was CD8+ T cells from blood, obtained at the 22-month timepoint. The chain has TRBV6-6 and TRBJ2-7, with D maybe TRBD2 (5 bases). The TCR was taken from a human patient who received a liver transplant. Some of these T cells may belong to the graft donor. CDR3 coding DNA: TGTGCCAGCAGCCCGGGGAGCCACGAGCAGTACTTC. This translates into CASSPGSHEQYF.